The next 17 T cell receptor beta chains were all read from a single sample in a study of T-cell memory formation after mild COVID-19 (dated by TCRdb to the early 2020s). Preparation of the library involved 5' RACE. This sample was sequenced with an Illumina NovaSeq 6000. Starting from the raw public reads, TCRdb applied fastp trimming at Q25, assembled clones with MiXCR and retained in-frame beta chains. Entries are consolidated by CDR3 protein sequence, retaining the most common genes and DNA. A total of 500,000 to 600,000 distinct CDR3 sequences appear in this sample, about a sixth of them only once. Together, the top ten hold 12% of the sample. Sequenced input: PBMCs or a T cell subset sorted from them (not recorded which). Source of these receptors: an adult woman who had mild COVID-19 (a few samples of this study predate the infection). The sample titles of this study are shuffled in the database, so cell type and time point are left out; the donor was told from shared clones.

This rearrangement joins TRBV2 to TRBJ2-7, with D perhaps TRBD1 (5 bases). The CDR3 runs 13 residues. The ends were cut back, 5 bases at V and 2 bases at J, with 10 bases in the middle. Germline values: CDR1 SNHLY, CDR2 FYNNEI. The CDR3 coding sequence is TGTGCCAGCAGTAAGGCAGGGCCCTACGAGCAGTACTTC. It yields the protein CASSKAGPYEQYF.

This rearrangement joins TRBV7-2 to TRBJ1-6; a weak D match, TRBD1 (6 bases). The CDR3 sequence is 14 residues long. Germline lookup yields CDR1 SGHTA and CDR2 FQGNSA. V lost 3 bases and J 10 bases, leaving 13 bases between the germline ends. The CDR3 nucleotides are TGTGCCAGCAGCTTTGGACAGATACACTCACCCCTCCACTTT. Amino acids: CASSFGQIHSPLHF.

This clonotype was counted a few times. The V and J genes are TRBV29-1 and TRBJ2-7; 7 bases agree with TRBD2. Germline values: CDR1 SQVTM, CDR2 ANQGSEA. This CDR3 comprises 12 residues. V was pared by 8 bases and J by 7 bases, with 11 bases of the junction left unmatched. CDR3 in amino acids: CSISRGGGEQYF. The CDR3 nucleotides are TGCAGCATATCCCGTGGGGGAGGGGAGCAGTACTTC.

The chain combines TRBV6-1 with TRBJ2-1, with D uncertain. Germline CDR1 and CDR2: MNHNS and SASEGT. The CDR3 sequence is 10 residues long. V gave up 6 bases and J gave up 5 bases, with 2 bases separating them. The CDR3 is CASRDNEQFF. As DNA, the CDR3 is TGTGCCAGCAGAGACAATGAGCAGTTCTTC.

V gene TRBV2 combines with J gene TRBJ2-5; either TRBD1 or TRBD2 may supply D (7 bases each). This CDR3 spans 14 amino acids. V lost 7 bases and J lost 4, with 16 bases in between. The germline gives CDR1 SNHLY, CDR2 FYNNEI. DNA for the CDR3: TGTGCCAGCAAGGGACAGCGGGGTAGAGAGACCCAGTACTTC. Translated, it gives CASKGQRGRETQYF.

The sample holds many counts of this clonotype. The chain employs TRBV18 and TRBJ2-2, with D unclear. V was shortened by 2 bases and J by 1 base, with 2 bases between the two germline ends. This CDR3 contains 13 residues. The germline CDR1 and CDR2 sequences are KGHSH and LQKENI. The CDR3 DNA reads as TGTGCCAGCTCACCAGGGAACACCGGGGAGCTGTTTTTT. This codes for CASSPGNTGELFF.

This clonotype has only a few counts. The V call is TRBV6-1, the J call TRBJ2-5; 8 positions match TRBD2. Trimming removed 4 bases from V and 0 bases from J; junction bases left unmatched: 1. Germline loops: CDR1 MNHNS, CDR2 SASEGT. This CDR3 has 14 residues. The CDR3 DNA sequence: TGTGCCAGCAGTGTAGCGGGGTACCAAGAGACCCAGTACTTC. It translates to CASSVAGYQETQYF.

In this sample, this clonotype turned up a few times. CDR3 sequence reads: CASSLPIGEASYTGELFF. CDR3 DNA sequence: TGTGCCAGCAGCCTACCGATTGGAGAAGCGTCGTACACCGGGGAGCTGTTTTTT. V gene TRBV7-9 combines with J gene TRBJ2-2; no clear D. Germline values: CDR1 SEHNR, CDR2 FQNEAQ (reference sequence). The length of the CDR3 is 18 residues. Trimming took off 5 bases at V and 3 bases at J, with 22 bases between the two ends.

This clonotype was recorded a few times. J is TRBJ2-1 and V is TRBV3-1; 7 bases are shared with TRBD1. The CDR3 has 15 residues. Germline CDR1 and CDR2: LGHDT and YNNKEL (reference sequence). V was pared by 2 bases and J by 8 bases, with 9 bases of the junction left unmatched. CDR3: CASSQSIRTGYEQFF. CDR3 bases: TGTGCCAGCAGCCAATCGATACGGACAGGCTATGAGCAGTTCTTC.

The V call is TRBV6-2 or TRBV6-3, the J call TRBJ2-2; weak D call: TRBD2 (5 bases). V was pared by 6 bases and J by 8 bases, with 16 bases between. The CDR3 sequence is 14 residues long. CDR1 is MNHEY and CDR2 is SVGEGT in the germline V gene. The DNA for the CDR3 is TGTGCCAGCAGCATGGCCGGAGGAACTGGGGAGCTGTTTTTT. Amino acids: CASSMAGGTGELFF.

This clonotype showed up just a few times. CDR3 residues: CASSGGKGTDTQYF. The CDR3 DNA reads TGCGCCAGTTCCGGGGGCAAGGGCACAGATACGCAGTATTTT. The chain has TRBV5-1 and TRBJ2-3; D might be TRBD1 or TRBD2, each matching 6 bases. The germline gives CDR1 SGHRS, CDR2 YFSETQ. Between the trimmed V and J ends, which lost 8 bases and 1 base, there was a span of 14 bases. The CDR3 sequence is 14 residues long.

This clonotype appeared a few times. V usage is TRBV7-2 and J usage is TRBJ2-1, with TRBD2 as a possible D gene (6 bases). Trimming removed 5 bases from V and 10 bases from J, with 15 bases in between. Germline CDR1 reads SGHTA; CDR2 reads FQGNSA. This CDR3 region has 13 residues. In DNA form, the CDR3 reads TGTGCCAGCAGCACCCGAGCGGGCAAAGAGCAGTTCTTC. Its translation: CASSTRAGKEQFF.

The chain combines TRBV28 with TRBJ2-6; 11 bases align to TRBD1. Unmatched junction bases numbered 5, after V lost 11 bases and J lost 2 bases. The CDR3 contains 15 residues. Looked up from germline, CDR1 is MDHEN and CDR2 is SYDVKM. The CDR3, as DNA: TGTGCCGGGGGGACAGGGGGGACTGGGGCCAACGTCCTGACTTTC. Translated: CAGGTGGTGANVLTF.

This clonotype was picked up a small number of times. The gene calls are TRBV9 and TRBJ2-5, with 10 bases that match TRBD2. Germline CDR1 SGDLS, CDR2 YYNGEE. V lost 0 bases to trimming and J lost 0 bases; unmatched junction nucleotides: 2. The CDR3 contains 16 residues. CDR3 sequence: CASSVVSGGHQETQYF. For the CDR3, the DNA is TGTGCCAGCAGCGTAGTTAGCGGGGGGCACCAAGAGACCCAGTACTTC.

The genes are TRBV7-2 and TRBJ2-2; D call uncertain. The germline gives CDR1 SGHTA, CDR2 FQGNSA. V was trimmed by 1 base and J by 4 bases, leaving 16 bases between them. The CDR3 has 17 residues. DNA of the CDR3: TGTGCCAGCAGCTTAGGGGGAATTATCGCTAGCACCGGGGAGCTGTTTTTT. Translation: CASSLGGIIASTGELFF.

This clonotype was seen repeatedly, ten times or more. The chain has TRBV5-1 and TRBJ2-1, with D possibly TRBD1 on 6 matching bases. V shed 1 base and J shed 7 bases, with 12 bases lying between them. Germline CDR1 is SGHRS and CDR2 is YFSETQ. The length of the CDR3 is 14 residues. The CDR3 region has the DNA TGCGCCAGCAGCTTGACCCCCGGGACAAATGAGCAGTTCTTC. It encodes CASSLTPGTNEQFF.

This sequence joins TRBV19 and TRBJ1-2; 8 bases agree with TRBD1. The CDR3 is made up of 13 amino acids. Trimming at V came to 7 bases and at J to 10 bases, leaving 11 bases not matched to a gene. Per the germline V gene, CDR1 is LNHDA and CDR2 is SQIVND (reference sequence). Here the CDR3 reads CASKGQVKEVYTF. Here the CDR3 DNA reads TGTGCCAGTAAGGGACAGGTGAAGGAGGTCTACACCTTC.